These T cell receptor beta chains were read from a single sample in a study of blood T cells in healthy people across ages. TCRdb independently ran MiXCR on the 5' RACE reads; one entry per CDR3 protein. In the table there are roughly 500,000 distinct CDR3 sequences, about 25% of which are singletons. This sample was shared with a second study, whose subject was T cells of mothers and their children.

Sequencing was performed on blood. Receptors originate from a boy between 10 and 17 years old in good health. Each CDR3 is given with its conserved first and last residue. Each record gives: J gene, D gene, clone size, V gene, CDR3 DNA, CDR3 protein. The D gene is left open where the match is weak. Where a row states a size, it is once, few, many or the class of an expanded clone; other rows omit it.

J: TRBJ2-1
D: NA
size: NA
V: TRBV27
DNA: TGTGCCAGCAGTTTCCGGGGGCGGCTATACAATGAGCAGTTCTTC
CDR3: CASSFRGRLYNEQFF

J: TRBJ1-4
D: TRBD1
size: few
V: TRBV7-9
DNA: TGTGCCAGCAGCCCCGCGGGGACAGCAACTAATGAAAAACTGTTTTTT
CDR3: CASSPAGTATNEKLFF

J: TRBJ2-5
D: TRBD2
size: NA
V: TRBV20-1
DNA: TGCAGTGCCCTCCTCTTTGCGGGAGGCCCAGAGACCCAGTACTTC
CDR3: CSALLFAGGPETQYF

J: TRBJ1-1
D: NA
size: many
V: TRBV11-2
DNA: TGTGCCAGCAGCTTAGGGATTGCTTCGGAGGAAGCTTTCTTT
CDR3: CASSLGIASEEAFF

J: TRBJ2-1
D: NA
size: many
V: TRBV12-3/TRBV12-4
DNA: TGTGCCAGCAGTTTATCTGTCAATGAGCAGTTCTTC
CDR3: CASSLSVNEQFF

J: TRBJ1-6
D: NA
size: NA
V: TRBV28
DNA: TGTGCCAGCAGTTTCCGACTGAAGAATTCACCCCTCCACTTT
CDR3: CASSFRLKNSPLHF

J: TRBJ2-3
D: NA
size: few
V: TRBV6-1
DNA: TGTGCCAGCAGTCAACGACTAGGTATCACAGATACGCAGTATTTT
CDR3: CASSQRLGITDTQYF

J: TRBJ1-6
D: NA
size: few
V: TRBV7-2
DNA: TGTGCCAGCAACCATGCAGGGTTGCCACCCCTCCACTTT
CDR3: CASNHAGLPPLHF

J: TRBJ2-3
D: TRBD1
size: NA
V: TRBV7-2
DNA: TGTGTCAGCAGCCTATGGGACAGCCCCACAGATACGCAGTATTTT
CDR3: CVSSLWDSPTDTQYF

J: TRBJ1-2
D: NA
size: few
V: TRBV9
DNA: TGTGCCAGCAGCCTCGGAGACAACAGGGATGGCTACACCTTC
CDR3: CASSLGDNRDGYTF

J: TRBJ1-3
D: TRBD1
size: many
V: TRBV28
DNA: TGTGCCAGCGGAGCAGGGGGCTCTGGAAACACCATATATTTT
CDR3: CASGAGGSGNTIYF

J: TRBJ1-3
D: NA
size: few
V: TRBV5-6
DNA: TGTGCCAGCAGCTCCACCGACCGAACTGGAAACACCATATATTTT
CDR3: CASSSTDRTGNTIYF

J: TRBJ1-4
D: NA
size: few
V: TRBV9
DNA: TGTGCCAGCAGCGTTCTAGGGGACGAAAAACTGTTTTTT
CDR3: CASSVLGDEKLFF

J: TRBJ2-2
D: TRBD2
size: NA
V: TRBV5-5
DNA: TGTGCCAGCAGCTTTAAGGGACTAGCGAGTAACACCGGGGAGCTGTTTTTT
CDR3: CASSFKGLASNTGELFF

J: TRBJ2-3
D: NA
size: few
V: TRBV2
DNA: TGTGCCAGCAGTGAAATGGCCAGCACAGATACGCAGTATTTT
CDR3: CASSEMASTDTQYF

J: TRBJ1-1
D: NA
size: NA
V: TRBV20-1
DNA: TGCAGTGCTCCCGGGACTCACAGTATGTGGACTGAAGCTTTCTTT
CDR3: CSAPGTHSMWTEAFF

J: TRBJ2-1
D: NA
size: few
V: TRBV20-1
DNA: TGCAGTGCTAGGTGGCTAGCTATAAACAATGAGCAGTTCTTC
CDR3: CSARWLAINNEQFF

J: TRBJ2-5
D: TRBD2
size: NA
V: TRBV7-2
DNA: TGTGCCAGCAGCTTAGGCGGGGGGCTAATAAAGGAGACCCAGTACTTC
CDR3: CASSLGGGLIKETQYF

J: TRBJ1-5
D: NA
size: once
V: TRBV15
DNA: TGTGCCACCAGCAGAGATAGGGCGGGAGTAGACGATACGCAGCATTTT
CDR3: CATSRDRAGVDDTQHF

J: TRBJ2-2
D: NA
size: NA
V: TRBV4-3
DNA: TGCGCCAGCAGCCAAGAATCCAGGGTGGTCACCGGGGAGCTGTTTTTT
CDR3: CASSQESRVVTGELFF